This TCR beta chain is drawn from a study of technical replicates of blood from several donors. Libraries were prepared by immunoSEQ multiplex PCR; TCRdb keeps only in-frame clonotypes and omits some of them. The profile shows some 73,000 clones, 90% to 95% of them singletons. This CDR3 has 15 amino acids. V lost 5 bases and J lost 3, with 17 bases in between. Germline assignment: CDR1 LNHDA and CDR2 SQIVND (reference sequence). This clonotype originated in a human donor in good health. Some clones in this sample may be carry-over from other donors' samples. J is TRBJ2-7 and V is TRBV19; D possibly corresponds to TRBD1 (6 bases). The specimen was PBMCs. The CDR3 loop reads CASSATGQGIYEQYF. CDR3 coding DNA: TGTGCCAGTAGTGCCACCGGGCAGGGGATCTACGAGCAGTACTTC.